This is a list of T cell receptor beta chains from one sample in a study of beta chain features in type 1 diabetes. Using immunoSEQ multiplex PCR, the repertoire was profiled, and TCRdb retains in-frame clones only, with some absent. The table has around 180,000 clones, 13% seen once; the top ten hold 0.62%. The sequencing sample was made of central memory CD4+ T cells from blood. Every receptor here comes from a woman between 18 and 30 years old in good health. Each CDR3 is given with its conserved first and last residue. The order of the fields is clone size, J gene, D gene, V gene, CDR3 DNA, CDR3 protein. The D gene is left open where the match is weak. Expanded clones are given a class, and other clones once, few, many or no size at all.

- TRBJ1-2 - TRBV10-2 TGCGCCAGCAGAGATACGACAGTGTCTGGCTACACCTTC CASRDTTVSGYTF
few TRBJ1-1 TRBD1 TRBV29-1 TGCAGCGTCGACCCAGGACAGGGCAACACTGAAGCTTTCTTT CSVDPGQGNTEAFF
few TRBJ1-1 - TRBV18 TGTGCCAGCTCTATCCGCGGGGACCTTAACACTGAAGCTTTCTTT CASSIRGDLNTEAFF
- TRBJ1-2 - TRBV20-1 TGCAGTGCTCCCCTGAGAGGGACCTTC CSAPLRGTF
- TRBJ2-5 TRBD1 TRBV14 TGTGCCAGCAGCCAAGTGTGGACAGGGGGCGAGACCCAGTACTTC CASSQVWTGGETQYF
- TRBJ1-2 - TRBV7-2 TGTGCCAGCAGCTTAGCGAGGCTGGGAGCGTGGGGCTACACCTTC CASSLARLGAWGYTF
- TRBJ2-1 - TRBV6-6 TGTGCCAGCTACGGGACTTTCTACAATGAGCAGTTCTTC CASYGTFYNEQFF
- TRBJ2-3 TRBD1 TRBV18 TGTGCCAGCTCATCCTTGGACAGGGATCAGGCAGATACGCAGTATTTT CASSSLDRDQADTQYF
few TRBJ1-5 TRBD1 TRBV2 TGTGCCAGCAGTACCGGGACAGGGGTAAACCAGCCCCAGCATTTT CASSTGTGVNQPQHF
few TRBJ2-7 TRBD2 TRBV28 TGTGCCAGCAGCCTGACTAGCGGGAGGCCAGTTTCCTACGAGCAGTACTTC CASSLTSGRPVSYEQYF
few TRBJ2-7 - TRBV7-8 TGTGCCAGCAGCTTAGGTGGCGGGCGCTCCTACGAGCAGTACTTC CASSLGGGRSYEQYF
few TRBJ2-7 - TRBV18 TGTGCCAGCTCACTTGTTAGCGGCTCCTACGAGCAGTACTTC CASSLVSGSYEQYF
- TRBJ2-3 TRBD2 TRBV5-1 TGCGCCAGCAGCACCGCTAGCGGACCCACAGATACGCAGTATTTT CASSTASGPTDTQYF
few TRBJ2-3 - TRBV5-4 TGTGCCAGCAGCTTAGGGACTGGCACAGATACGCAGTATTTT CASSLGTGTDTQYF
few TRBJ2-6 - TRBV14 TGTGCCAGCAGCCGGAACATTCGACAGATTTCTGGGGCCAACGTCCTGACTTTC CASSRNIRQISGANVLTF
- TRBJ1-2 - TRBV29-1 TGCAGCGTTGATCCTTGGCAGGGTACGATGGGCTACACCTTC CSVDPWQGTMGYTF
- TRBJ2-5 - TRBV11-2 TGTGCCAGCAGCTTAGGTACAGCTCAAGAGACCCAGTACTTC CASSLGTAQETQYF
- TRBJ2-3 TRBD2 TRBV6-5 TGTGCCAGCAGGGAGTTGACTAGCGGGGCAGATACGCAGTATTTT CASRELTSGADTQYF
few TRBJ2-5 - TRBV11-2 TGTGCCAGCAGCTTGAGTGAGCGGTACCAAGAGACCCAGTACTTC CASSLSERYQETQYF
- TRBJ2-7 - TRBV7-3 TGTGCCAGCAGCCGACAGGTGCCCTCCTACGAGCAGTACTTC CASSRQVPSYEQYF
- TRBJ1-1 - TRBV30 TGTGCCTGGAGAGCGGCCTGGAACACTGAAGCTTTCTTT CAWRAAWNTEAFF
- TRBJ2-2 TRBD2 TRBV7-2 TGTGCCAGCAGCTTGAGAGCGGGACTAGCGGGTACCGGGGAGCTGTTTTTT CASSLRAGLAGTGELFF
- TRBJ1-1 - TRBV5-1 TGCGCCAGCAGCTGGAGCTCATCGGCGGACACTGAAGCTTTCTTT CASSWSSSADTEAFF
- TRBJ1-2 - TRBV4-2 TGTGCCAGCAGCCAACAACACAGGGAGTTGGGCTACACCTTC CASSQQHRELGYTF
- TRBJ2-1 - TRBV2 TGTGCCAGCAGTACAGGTTTCTACAATGAGCAGTTCTTC CASSTGFYNEQFF
- TRBJ2-5 - TRBV7-8 TGTGCCAGCAGTCCGGACATTGGCGGGACCCAGTACTTC CASSPDIGGTQYF
- TRBJ2-1 - TRBV11-2 TGTGCCAGCAGCCTGGACAATCCCAATGAGCAGTTCTTC CASSLDNPNEQFF
- TRBJ2-1 TRBD2 TRBV7-2 TGTGCCAGCAGCCCGAGGCCGGGACTAGCGGGATCGAATGAGCAGTTCTTC CASSPRPGLAGSNEQFF
- TRBJ2-1 - TRBV6-6 TGTGCCAGCAGCCCCGGGACTCTGGGTGAGCAGTTCTTC CASSPGTLGEQFF
- TRBJ2-1 - TRBV6-6 TGTGCCAGCGAGAGACAGAGTTACAATGAGCAGTTCTTC CASERQSYNEQFF
few TRBJ1-2 - TRBV28 TGTGCCACCCATGGGACAACCTTGCTCTATGGCTACACCTTC CATHGTTLLYGYTF
- TRBJ2-7 TRBD1 TRBV5-1 TGCGCCAGCAACCCCGGGACAGCAACCTACGAGCAGTACTTC CASNPGTATYEQYF
few TRBJ2-2 TRBD1 TRBV30 TGTGCCTGGAGTCCCGGGACAGGGCGAACCGGGGAGCTGTTTTTT CAWSPGTGRTGELFF
- TRBJ1-1 - TRBV6-5 TGTGCCAGCAGGTCATCATTCGAGGGTCCGACACGAGCCTTT CASRSSFEGPTRAF